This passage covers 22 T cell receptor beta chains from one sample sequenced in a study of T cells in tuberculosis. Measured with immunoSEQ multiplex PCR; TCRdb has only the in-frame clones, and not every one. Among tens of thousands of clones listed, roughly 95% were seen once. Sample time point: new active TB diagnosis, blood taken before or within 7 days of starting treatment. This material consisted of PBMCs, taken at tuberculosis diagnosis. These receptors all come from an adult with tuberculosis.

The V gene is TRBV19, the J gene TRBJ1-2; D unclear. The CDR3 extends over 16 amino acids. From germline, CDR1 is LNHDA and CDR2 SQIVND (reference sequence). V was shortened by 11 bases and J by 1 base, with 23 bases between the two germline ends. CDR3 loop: CAHTSPGRRLNYGYTF. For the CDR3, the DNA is TGTGCCCATACCAGCCCGGGGAGACGACTTAACTATGGCTACACCTTC.

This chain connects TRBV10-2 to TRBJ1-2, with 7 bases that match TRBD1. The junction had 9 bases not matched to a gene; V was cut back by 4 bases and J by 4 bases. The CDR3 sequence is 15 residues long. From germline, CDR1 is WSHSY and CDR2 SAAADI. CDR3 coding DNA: TGCGCCAGCAGTGGTTTAGACAGGGCGGCCTATGGCTACACCTTC. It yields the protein CASSGLDRAAYGYTF.

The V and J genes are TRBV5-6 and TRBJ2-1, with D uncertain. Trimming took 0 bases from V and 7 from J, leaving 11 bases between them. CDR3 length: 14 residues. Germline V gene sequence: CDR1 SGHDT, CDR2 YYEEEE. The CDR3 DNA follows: TGTGCCAGCAGCTTGGAAGTCCGGAGAAATGAGCAGTTCTTC. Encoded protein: CASSLEVRRNEQFF.

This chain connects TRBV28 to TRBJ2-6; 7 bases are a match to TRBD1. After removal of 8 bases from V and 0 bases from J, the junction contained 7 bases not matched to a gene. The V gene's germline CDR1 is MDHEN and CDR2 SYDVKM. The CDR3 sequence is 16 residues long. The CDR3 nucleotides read TGTGCCAGCGGAGGACAGGCCTACTCTGGGGCCAACGTCCTGACTTTC. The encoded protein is CASGGQAYSGANVLTF.

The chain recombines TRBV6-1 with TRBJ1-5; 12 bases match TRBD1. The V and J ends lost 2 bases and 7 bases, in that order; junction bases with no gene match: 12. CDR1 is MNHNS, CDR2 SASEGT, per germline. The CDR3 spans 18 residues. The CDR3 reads CASSETPEGTGGGQPQHF. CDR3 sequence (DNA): TGTGCCAGCAGTGAAACACCAGAAGGGACAGGGGGCGGACAGCCCCAGCATTTT.

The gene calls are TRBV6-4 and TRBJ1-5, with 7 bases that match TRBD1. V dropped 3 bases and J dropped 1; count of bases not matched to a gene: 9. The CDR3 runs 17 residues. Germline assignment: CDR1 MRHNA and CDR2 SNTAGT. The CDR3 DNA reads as TGTGCCAGCAGTGAGGAGACAGGGATTAGAAGCAATCAGCCCCAGCATTTT. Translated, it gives CASSEETGIRSNQPQHF.

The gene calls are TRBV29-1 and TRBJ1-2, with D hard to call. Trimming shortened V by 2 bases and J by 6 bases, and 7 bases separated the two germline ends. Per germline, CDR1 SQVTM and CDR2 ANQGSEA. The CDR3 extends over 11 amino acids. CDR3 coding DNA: TGCAGCGTTGAATTTGGCAATGGCTACACCTTC. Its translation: CSVEFGNGYTF.

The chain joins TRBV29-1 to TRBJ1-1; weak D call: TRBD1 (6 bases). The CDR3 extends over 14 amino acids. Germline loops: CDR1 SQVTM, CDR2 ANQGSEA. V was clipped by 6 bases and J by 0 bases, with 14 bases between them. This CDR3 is CSVLPNRVNTEAFF. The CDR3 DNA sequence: TGCAGCGTCCTCCCCAACAGGGTGAACACTGAAGCTTTCTTT.

For the CDR3, the DNA is TGTGCCATCAGAGAGCAGGGGGGGAACACTGAAGCTTTCTTT. This encodes CAIREQGGNTEAFF. The V and J genes are TRBV10-3 and TRBJ1-1; TRBD1 agrees at 7 bases. V lost 6 bases and J lost 1; bases outside the gene matches: 5. Germline loops: CDR1 ENHRY, CDR2 SYGVKD. This CDR3 contains 14 residues.

CDR3 nucleotides: TGCGCCAGCAGCTTGGGGTGGGACAATAGCAATCAGCCCCAGCATTTT. Encoded protein: CASSLGWDNSNQPQHF. The V call is TRBV5-1, the J call TRBJ1-5; tentative D call: TRBD1 (6 bases). Between the trimmed V and J ends, which lost 0 bases and 0 bases, there was a span of 10 bases. Looked up from germline, CDR1 is SGHRS and CDR2 is YFSETQ. This CDR3 spans 16 amino acids.

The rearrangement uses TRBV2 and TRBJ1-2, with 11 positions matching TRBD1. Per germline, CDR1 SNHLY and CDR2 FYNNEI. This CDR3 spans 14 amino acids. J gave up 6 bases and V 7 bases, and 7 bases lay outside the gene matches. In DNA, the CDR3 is TGTGCCAGCACCGGACAGGGGGCGTGGAATGGCTACACCTTC. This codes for CASTGQGAWNGYTF.

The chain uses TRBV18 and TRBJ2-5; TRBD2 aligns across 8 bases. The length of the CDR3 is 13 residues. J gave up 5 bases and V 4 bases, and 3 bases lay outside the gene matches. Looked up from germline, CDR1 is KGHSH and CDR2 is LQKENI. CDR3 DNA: TGTGCCAGCTCACTGGGACTAGGGGAGACCCAGTACTTC. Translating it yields CASSLGLGETQYF.

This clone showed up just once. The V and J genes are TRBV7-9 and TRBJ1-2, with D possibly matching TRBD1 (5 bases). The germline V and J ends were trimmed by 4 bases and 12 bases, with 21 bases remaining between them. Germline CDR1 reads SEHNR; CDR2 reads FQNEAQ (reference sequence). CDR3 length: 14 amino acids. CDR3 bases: TGTGCCAGCAGCTCTGCGTCAACCCCATGGGGCCACACCTTC. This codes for CASSSASTPWGHTF.

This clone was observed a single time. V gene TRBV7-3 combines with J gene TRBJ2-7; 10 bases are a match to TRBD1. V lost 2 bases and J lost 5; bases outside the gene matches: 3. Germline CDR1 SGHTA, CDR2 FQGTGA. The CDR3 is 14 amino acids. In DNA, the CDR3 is TGTGCCAGCAGCTTACTTGGACAGGGGGACGAGCAGTACTTC. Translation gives CASSLLGQGDEQYF. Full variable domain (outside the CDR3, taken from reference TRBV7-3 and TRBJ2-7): GAGVSQTPSNKVTEKGKYVELRCDPISGHTALYWYRQSLGQGPEFLIYFQGTGAADDSGLPNDRFFAVRPEGSVSTLKIQRTERGDSAVYLCASSLLGQGDEQYFGPGTRLTVT.

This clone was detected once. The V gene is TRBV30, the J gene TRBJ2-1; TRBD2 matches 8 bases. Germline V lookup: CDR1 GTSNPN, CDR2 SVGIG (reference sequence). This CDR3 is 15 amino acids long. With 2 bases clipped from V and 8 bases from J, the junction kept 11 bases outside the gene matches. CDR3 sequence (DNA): TGTGCCTGGAGTCTGACTAGCGTAGGGCGCTATGAGCAGTTCTTC. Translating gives CAWSLTSVGRYEQFF.

CDR3 in amino acids: CASSKISGGDTQYF. DNA of the CDR3: TGTGCCAGCAGCAAAATTAGCGGGGGGGATACGCAGTATTTT. The rearrangement uses TRBV7-2 and TRBJ2-3; 10 bases align to TRBD2. Per germline, CDR1 SGHTA and CDR2 FQGNSA. The CDR3 sequence is 14 residues long. The V segment lost 5 bases and the J segment 6 bases; nucleotides outside the gene matches: 5.

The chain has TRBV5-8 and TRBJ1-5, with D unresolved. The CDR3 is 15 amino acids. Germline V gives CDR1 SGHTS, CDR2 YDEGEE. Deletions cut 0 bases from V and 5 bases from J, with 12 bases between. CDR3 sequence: CASSLGVQIHQPQHF. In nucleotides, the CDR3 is TGTGCCAGCAGCTTGGGGGTACAGATTCATCAGCCCCAGCATTTT.

CDR3 sequence reads: CASSLSGQGRSPLHF. The CDR3 DNA reads as TGCGCCAGCAGCTTGTCAGGACAAGGCAGGTCACCCCTCCACTTT. The chain carries TRBV5-1 and TRBJ1-6; possible D gene TRBD1, 5 bases. Germline values: CDR1 SGHRS, CDR2 YFSETQ. This CDR3 region has 15 residues. The V gene lost 1 base and the J gene lost 10 bases, with 15 bases spanning the gap.

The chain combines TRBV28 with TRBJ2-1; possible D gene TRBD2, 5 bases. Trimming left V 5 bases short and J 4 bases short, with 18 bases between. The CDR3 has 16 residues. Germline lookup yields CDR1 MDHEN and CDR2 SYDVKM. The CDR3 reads CASSGVSGVFYNEQFF. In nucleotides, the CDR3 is TGTGCCAGCAGTGGAGTCTCCGGGGTCTTTTACAATGAGCAGTTCTTC.

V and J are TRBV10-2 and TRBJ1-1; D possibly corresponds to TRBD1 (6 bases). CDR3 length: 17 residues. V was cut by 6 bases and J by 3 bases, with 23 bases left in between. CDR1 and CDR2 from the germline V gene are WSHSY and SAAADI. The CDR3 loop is CASRLGGPQRLYTEAFF. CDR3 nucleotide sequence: TGCGCCAGCAGACTGGGGGGGCCCCAGAGACTTTACACTGAAGCTTTCTTT.

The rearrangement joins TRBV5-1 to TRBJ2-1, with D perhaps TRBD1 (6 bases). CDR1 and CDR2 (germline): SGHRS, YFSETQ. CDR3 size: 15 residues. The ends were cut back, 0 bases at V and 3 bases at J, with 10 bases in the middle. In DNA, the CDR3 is TGCGCCAGCAGCTTGGTTACAGGGTTCTACAATGAGCAGTTCTTC. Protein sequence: CASSLVTGFYNEQFF.

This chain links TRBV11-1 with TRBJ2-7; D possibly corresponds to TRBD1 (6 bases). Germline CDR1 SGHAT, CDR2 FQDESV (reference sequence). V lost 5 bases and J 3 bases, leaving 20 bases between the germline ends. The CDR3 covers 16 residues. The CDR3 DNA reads TGTGCCAGCAGCCCGCTTGGACAGACGAATATCTACGAGCAGTACTTC. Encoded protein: CASSPLGQTNIYEQYF.